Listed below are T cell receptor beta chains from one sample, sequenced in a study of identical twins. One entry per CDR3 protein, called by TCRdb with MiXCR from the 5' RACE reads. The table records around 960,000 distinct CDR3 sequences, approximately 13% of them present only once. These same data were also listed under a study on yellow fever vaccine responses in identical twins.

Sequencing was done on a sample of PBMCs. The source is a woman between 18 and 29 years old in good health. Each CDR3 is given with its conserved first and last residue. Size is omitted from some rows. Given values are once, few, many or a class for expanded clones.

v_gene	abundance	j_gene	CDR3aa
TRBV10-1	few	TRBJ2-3	CASSDGGATDTQYF
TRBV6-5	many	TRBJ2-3	CASSYLSTDTQYF
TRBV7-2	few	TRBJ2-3	CASSRSGKADTQYF
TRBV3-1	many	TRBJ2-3	CASSLRAGETDTQYF
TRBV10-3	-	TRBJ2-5	CAISGIAGGETQYF
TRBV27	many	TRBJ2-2	CASCPMNTGELFF
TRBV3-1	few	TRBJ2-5	CASSQGRKSATQYF
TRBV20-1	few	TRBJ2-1	CSARAGLPYNEQFF
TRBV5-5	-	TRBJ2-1	CASSLVGSALGNEQFF
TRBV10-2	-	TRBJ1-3	CASSDWGPSSGNTIYF
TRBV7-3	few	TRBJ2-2	CASSLTGGLNTGELFF
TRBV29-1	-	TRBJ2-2	CSVPGLANTGELFF
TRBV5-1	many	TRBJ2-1	CASSPPLAGNEQFF
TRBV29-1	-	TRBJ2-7	CSVAPTTGFYEQYF
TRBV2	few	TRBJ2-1	CASSEEIAGGNEQFF
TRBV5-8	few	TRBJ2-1	CASKLIQGNEQFF
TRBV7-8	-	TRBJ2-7	CASSLGPPGQLYEQYF
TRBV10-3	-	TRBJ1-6	CATAFLGQGGNSPLHF
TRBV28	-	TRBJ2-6	CASSPTDRVPPGANVLTF
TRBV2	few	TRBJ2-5	CASIRPGQETQYF
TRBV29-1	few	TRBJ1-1	CSVDLGLGTEAFF
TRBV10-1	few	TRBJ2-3	CASSPRDRGYSPDTQYF
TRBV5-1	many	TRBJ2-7	CASSSQGSSYEQYF
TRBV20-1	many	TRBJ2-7	CSAKRQAYEQYF
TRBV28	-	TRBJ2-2	CASSPGTSGIPGELFF
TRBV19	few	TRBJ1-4	CASTWTGFREKLFF
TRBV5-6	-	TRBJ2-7	CASSRGRPYEQYF
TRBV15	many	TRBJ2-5	CATSRGGETQYF